These 5 T cell receptor beta chains share one sample of origin, sequenced in a study of T cell responses to AZD1222 COVID-19 vaccine. The repertoire was sequenced with immunoSEQ multiplex PCR; TCRdb's copy has only in-frame clones and lacks some. The table shows roughly 130,000 clones, with 91% occurring only once. This material consisted of peripheral blood, taken on day 0 of AZD1222 vaccination. These receptors all stem from an adult in good health.

V gene TRBV7-2 combines with J gene TRBJ1-4; maybe TRBD1 (6 bases). This CDR3 contains 18 residues. The germline V gene encodes CDR1 SGHTA and CDR2 FQGNSA. V was trimmed by 1 base and J by 3 bases, leaving 18 bases between them. The CDR3 loop reads CASSLEKVQGRANEKLFF. In DNA form, the CDR3 reads TGTGCCAGCAGCTTAGAGAAGGTGCAGGGGCGAGCTAATGAAAAACTGTTTTTT.

The rearrangement joins TRBV19 to TRBJ2-5; possibly TRBD1 for D (6 bases). V gave up 10 bases and J gave up 5 bases, with 26 bases separating them. The CDR3 sequence is 16 residues long. CDR1 and CDR2 from the germline V gene are LNHDA and SQIVND (reference sequence). The CDR3 DNA sequence: TGTGCCAACCACCCCCCCCTTGGGCAGGGGCGGGAGACCCAGTACTTC. Residues: CANHPPLGQGRETQYF.

The chain links TRBV2 to TRBJ1-5; TRBD1 might be the D (5 bases). This CDR3 comprises 13 residues. Per the germline V gene, CDR1 is SNHLY and CDR2 is FYNNEI. V was cut by 4 bases and J by 8 bases, with 12 bases left in between. The CDR3 DNA follows: TGTGCCAGCAGTGGAAACAGGAGGGAGCCCCAGCATTTT. Protein: CASSGNRREPQHF.

The CDR3 sequence is CASSHGLTTDTQYF. Here the CDR3 DNA reads TGTGCCAGCAGCCACGGACTAACCACAGATACGCAGTATTTT. This rearrangement joins TRBV3-1 (or the pseudogene TRBV3-2) to TRBJ2-3; D may be TRBD2 (6 bases). Deletions cut 3 bases from V and 2 bases from J, with 9 bases between. The germline CDR1 and CDR2 sequences are LGHDT and YNNKEL (reference sequence). The CDR3 extends over 14 amino acids.

This clone was detected only a few times. V is TRBV2 and J is TRBJ1-6, with D perhaps matching TRBD1 (5 bases). The germline V and J ends were trimmed by 8 bases and 6 bases, with 20 bases remaining between them. Germline CDR1 SNHLY, CDR2 FYNNEI. The CDR3 totals 16 residues. The CDR3 region is CASSRFGGARNSPLHF. CDR3 nucleotide sequence: TGTGCCAGCTCGCGTTTCGGTGGGGCACGTAATTCACCCCTCCACTTT. Full variable domain (outside the CDR3, taken from reference TRBV2 and TRBJ1-6): EPEVTQTPSHQVTQMGQEVILRCVPISNHLYFYWYRQILGQKVEFLVSFYNNEISEKSEIFDDQFSVERPDGSNFTLKIRSTKLEDSAMYFCASSRFGGARNSPLHFGNGTRLTVT.